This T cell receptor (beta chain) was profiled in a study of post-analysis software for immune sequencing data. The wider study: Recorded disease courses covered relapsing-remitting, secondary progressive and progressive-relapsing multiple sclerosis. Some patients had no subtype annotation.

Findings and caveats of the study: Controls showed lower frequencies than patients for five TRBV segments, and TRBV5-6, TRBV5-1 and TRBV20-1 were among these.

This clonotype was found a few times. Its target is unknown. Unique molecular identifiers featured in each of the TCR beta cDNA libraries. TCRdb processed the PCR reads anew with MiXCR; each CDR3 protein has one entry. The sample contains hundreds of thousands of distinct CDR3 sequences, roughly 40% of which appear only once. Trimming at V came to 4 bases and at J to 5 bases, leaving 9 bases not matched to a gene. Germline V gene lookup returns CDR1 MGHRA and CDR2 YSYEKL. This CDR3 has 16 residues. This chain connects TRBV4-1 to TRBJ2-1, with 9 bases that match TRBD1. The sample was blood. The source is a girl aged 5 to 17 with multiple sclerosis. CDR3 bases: TGCGCCAGCAGCCGTAGCCCGGGACAGGGAAACAATGAGCAGTTCTTC. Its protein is CASSRSPGQGNNEQFF.